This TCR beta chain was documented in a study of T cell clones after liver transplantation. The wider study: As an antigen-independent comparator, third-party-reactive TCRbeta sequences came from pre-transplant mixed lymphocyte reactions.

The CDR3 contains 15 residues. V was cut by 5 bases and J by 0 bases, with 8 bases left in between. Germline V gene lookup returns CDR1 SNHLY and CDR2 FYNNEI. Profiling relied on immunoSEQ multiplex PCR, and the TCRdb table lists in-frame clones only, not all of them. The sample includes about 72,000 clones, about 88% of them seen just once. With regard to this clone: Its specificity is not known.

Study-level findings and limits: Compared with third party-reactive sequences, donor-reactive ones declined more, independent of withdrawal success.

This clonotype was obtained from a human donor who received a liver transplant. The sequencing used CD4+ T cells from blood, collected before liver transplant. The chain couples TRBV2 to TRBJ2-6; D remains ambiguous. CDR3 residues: CASSRTSSGANVLTF. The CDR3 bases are TGTGCCAGCAGTAGAACCAGCTCTGGGGCCAACGTCCTGACTTTC.